This T cell receptor beta chain came from a study of blood T cell repertoires in COVID-19. Germline values: CDR1 SGDLS, CDR2 YYNGEE. J gave up 4 bases and V 2 bases, and 7 bases lay outside the gene matches. The CDR3 runs to 15 residues. The table came from immunoSEQ multiplex PCR; TCRdb's copy has only in-frame clones and leaves some out. The sample consists of 46,000 or so clones, roughly 90% of them appearing once. The sequence came from a man between 70 and 80 years old with active COVID-19. The sample consisted of peripheral blood. This chain uses TRBV9 with TRBJ2-7; 9 bases are a match to TRBD1. CDR3 nucleotide sequence: TGTGCCAGCAGCGTGGGGTGGGGACAGGGTTACGAGCAGTACTTC. This encodes CASSVGWGQGYEQYF.